This is a list of T cell receptor beta chains from one sample in a study of blood T cell repertoires in COVID-19. Sequenced by immunoSEQ multiplex PCR; TCRdb stores in-frame clones only, minus some. The repertoire includes over 150,000 clones, roughly 93% of them detected once, and roughly 5.3% sits in the top ten. The material sequenced was peripheral blood. These receptors all stem from a man between 18 and 29 years old with COVID-19, enrolled during active disease. CDR3s include the opening cysteine and the closing phenylalanine or tryptophan. Each record gives: clone size, V gene, J gene, D gene, CDR3 DNA, CDR3 protein. D genes are given only for firm matches. Part of the rows lack a size; the others show once, few, many or a class for expanded clones.

clone size: -; V gene: TRBV5-4; J gene: TRBJ1-2; D gene: -; CDR3 DNA: TGTGCCAGCAGCAGAGAGACAGGCGGCTACACCTTC; CDR3 protein: CASSRETGGYTF
clone size: -; V gene: TRBV6-6; J gene: TRBJ1-2; D gene: -; CDR3 DNA: TGTGCCAGCAGTTACGAATGGACAAGCTATGGCTACACCTTC; CDR3 protein: CASSYEWTSYGYTF
clone size: -; V gene: TRBV21-1; J gene: TRBJ1-5; D gene: -; CDR3 DNA: TGTGCCAGCAGCAAACAAACAGGACCGACCTCGCATTTT; CDR3 protein: CASSKQTGPTSHF
clone size: -; V gene: TRBV29-1; J gene: TRBJ1-1; D gene: -; CDR3 DNA: TGCAGCGTTGATATGTGGGCCGAAATGAACACTGAAGCTTTCTTT; CDR3 protein: CSVDMWAEMNTEAFF
clone size: -; V gene: TRBV15; J gene: TRBJ2-5; D gene: -; CDR3 DNA: TGTGCCACCAGCAGAGATCTCCGGTACGGCGGAGAGACCCAGTACTTC; CDR3 protein: CATSRDLRYGGETQYF
clone size: -; V gene: TRBV27; J gene: TRBJ2-3; D gene: TRBD1; CDR3 DNA: TGTGCCAGCAGTGTCAGGGGGCCGAAACCTTCTAGCACAGATACGCAGTATTTT; CDR3 protein: CASSVRGPKPSSTDTQYF
clone size: few; V gene: TRBV4-2; J gene: TRBJ2-2; D gene: -; CDR3 DNA: TGTGCCAGCAGCCAAGTATACGGGACGAACACCGGGGAGCTGTTTTTT; CDR3 protein: CASSQVYGTNTGELFF
clone size: -; V gene: TRBV27; J gene: TRBJ2-1; D gene: TRBD1; CDR3 DNA: TGTGCCAGCGGCCTAGGGGGCCACAATGAGCAGTTCTTC; CDR3 protein: CASGLGGHNEQFF
clone size: -; V gene: TRBV5-4; J gene: TRBJ2-1; D gene: TRBD1; CDR3 DNA: TGTGCCAGCAGCTTGGTAGGACAGGGGAACAATGAGCAGTTCTTC; CDR3 protein: CASSLVGQGNNEQFF
clone size: -; V gene: TRBV28; J gene: TRBJ1-2; D gene: TRBD1; CDR3 DNA: TGTGCCAGCAGCAACGCAGGGGGCAATACCTATGGCTACACCTTC; CDR3 protein: CASSNAGGNTYGYTF
clone size: -; V gene: TRBV11-2; J gene: TRBJ2-7; D gene: TRBD2; CDR3 DNA: TGTGCCAGCAGTCGCGGACTAGCGGATAACTCCTACGAGCAGTACTTC; CDR3 protein: CASSRGLADNSYEQYF
clone size: once; V gene: TRBV6-8; J gene: TRBJ1-4; D gene: TRBD1; CDR3 DNA: TGTGCCAGCAGTTACCGGGACAGCCTTGAAAAACTGTTTTTT; CDR3 protein: CASSYRDSLEKLFF
clone size: -; V gene: TRBV5-1; J gene: TRBJ2-3; D gene: -; CDR3 DNA: TGCGCCAGCAGTTGGGACATCTCAAGTGCAGATACGCAGTATTTT; CDR3 protein: CASSWDISSADTQYF
clone size: -; V gene: TRBV18; J gene: TRBJ2-1; D gene: -; CDR3 DNA: TGTGCCAGCTCACCACCGGCGGGCAATGAGCAGTTCTTC; CDR3 protein: CASSPPAGNEQFF
clone size: once; V gene: TRBV6-5; J gene: TRBJ1-1; D gene: TRBD1; CDR3 DNA: TGTGCCAGCAGCTCTACAATGGACAGGGGTACTGAAGCTTTCTTT; CDR3 protein: CASSSTMDRGTEAFF
clone size: once; V gene: TRBV11-2; J gene: TRBJ2-3; D gene: -; CDR3 DNA: TGTGCCAGCAGCTTAGTCGGGGTGACGGCGGGAGATACGCAGTATTTT; CDR3 protein: CASSLVGVTAGDTQYF
clone size: few; V gene: TRBV5-1; J gene: TRBJ2-1; D gene: -; CDR3 DNA: TGCGCCAGCAGCTTGGGCGGGACCCACAATGAGCAGTTCTTC; CDR3 protein: CASSLGGTHNEQFF
clone size: once; V gene: TRBV10-3; J gene: TRBJ2-1; D gene: -; CDR3 DNA: TGTGCCATCGGCCGGGACTTCCTACCTAGCTCCTACAATGAGCAGTTCTTC; CDR3 protein: CAIGRDFLPSSYNEQFF
clone size: -; V gene: TRBV6-2/TRBV6-3; J gene: TRBJ2-2; D gene: TRBD1; CDR3 DNA: TGTGCCAGCAGTTACTCCCAGACAGGGAGTTACACCGGGGAGCTGTTTTTT; CDR3 protein: CASSYSQTGSYTGELFF
clone size: -; V gene: TRBV6-6; J gene: TRBJ1-1; D gene: -; CDR3 DNA: TGTGCCAGCAGTTACTCGATACAGGGCACTGAAGCTTTCTTT; CDR3 protein: CASSYSIQGTEAFF
clone size: -; V gene: TRBV6-2/TRBV6-3; J gene: TRBJ2-7; D gene: TRBD1; CDR3 DNA: TGTGCCAGCAGTCAGGGGGCGCGGGAGCAGTACTTC; CDR3 protein: CASSQGAREQYF
clone size: -; V gene: TRBV13; J gene: TRBJ2-3; D gene: -; CDR3 DNA: TGTGCCAGCAGCCAATGGGGGGTCACAGATACGCAGTATTTT; CDR3 protein: CASSQWGVTDTQYF
clone size: -; V gene: TRBV9; J gene: TRBJ2-1; D gene: -; CDR3 DNA: TGTGCCAGCAGCGTAGCTAGCGCAAGCTCCTACAATGAGCAGTTCTTC; CDR3 protein: CASSVASASSYNEQFF
clone size: -; V gene: TRBV11-2; J gene: TRBJ2-1; D gene: TRBD2; CDR3 DNA: TGTGCCAGCAGCCCGGACGGGACAGATACTAGCGGGAGGTTTAATGAGCAGTTCTTC; CDR3 protein: CASSPDGTDTSGRFNEQFF
clone size: -; V gene: TRBV5-1; J gene: TRBJ2-3; D gene: TRBD2; CDR3 DNA: TGCGCCAGCAGCTTTGAGCGGGGATTGCTAGGGAGCACAGATACGCAGTATTTT; CDR3 protein: CASSFERGLLGSTDTQYF
clone size: -; V gene: TRBV28; J gene: TRBJ2-3; D gene: -; CDR3 DNA: TGTGCCAGCAGTTTGGGTGAGAGGGGCACAGATACGCAGTATTTT; CDR3 protein: CASSLGERGTDTQYF
clone size: -; V gene: TRBV7-6; J gene: TRBJ2-7; D gene: TRBD2; CDR3 DNA: TGTGCCAGCAGCACCGATCTAGCGGAGGGATCCTACGAGCAGTACTTC; CDR3 protein: CASSTDLAEGSYEQYF
clone size: once; V gene: TRBV19; J gene: TRBJ2-5; D gene: -; CDR3 DNA: TGTGCCAGTAGTATAGGGGGCTTGGGGGGAGAAGAGACCCAGTACTTC; CDR3 protein: CASSIGGLGGEETQYF
clone size: -; V gene: TRBV7-9; J gene: TRBJ1-4; D gene: -; CDR3 DNA: TGTGCCAGCAGCTTAGTTGAGGGCGGAAAACTGCTTTTT; CDR3 protein: CASSLVEGGKLLF